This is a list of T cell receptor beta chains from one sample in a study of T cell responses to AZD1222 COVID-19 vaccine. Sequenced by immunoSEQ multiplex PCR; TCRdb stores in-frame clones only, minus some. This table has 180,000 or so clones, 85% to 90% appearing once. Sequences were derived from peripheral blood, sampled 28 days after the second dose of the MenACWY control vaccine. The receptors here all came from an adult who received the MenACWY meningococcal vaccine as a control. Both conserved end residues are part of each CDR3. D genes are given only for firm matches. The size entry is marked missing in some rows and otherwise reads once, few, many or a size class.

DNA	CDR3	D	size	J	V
TGTGCCAGCAGTTTAATCGGGGGGCTCAATGGCTACACCTTC	CASSLIGGLNGYTF	.	.	TRBJ1-2	TRBV28
TGTGCCACCAGTGATGTGGACCCGAACACTGAAGCTTTCTTT	CATSDVDPNTEAFF	.	.	TRBJ1-1	TRBV24-1
TGTGCCTGGAAGTCGACCGGGGAGCTGTTTTTT	CAWKSTGELFF	.	.	TRBJ2-2	TRBV30
TGCGCCAGCAGCTTGGTACAGGGGGACACCGGGGAGCTGTTTTTT	CASSLVQGDTGELFF	TRBD1	once	TRBJ2-2	TRBV5-1
TGTGCCAGCAGTGAAGACCCTGTGGGACAGGGAGGAATTGAGACCCAGTACTTC	CASSEDPVGQGGIETQYF	TRBD1	.	TRBJ2-5	TRBV6-1
TGTGCCAGCAGGACAGGGAGGAAGAGCGGCTACACCTTC	CASRTGRKSGYTF	TRBD1	.	TRBJ1-2	TRBV6-5
TGTGCCAGCAGCGGTATGAGCGCGACGGGGCAGTACTTC	CASSGMSATGQYF	.	.	TRBJ2-7	TRBV9
TGTGCCAGCAGCGGACCCGGGACAGGGATTTATGGCTACACCTTC	CASSGPGTGIYGYTF	TRBD1	.	TRBJ1-2	TRBV7-2
TGCGCCAGCAGGGGGTATGTGGACACTGAAGCTTTCTTT	CASRGYVDTEAFF	.	.	TRBJ1-1	TRBV10-2
TGTGCCACCACCCGGGGGAACTATGGCTACACCTTC	CATTRGNYGYTF	.	.	TRBJ1-2	TRBV10-3
TGTGCCAGCAGCCTTGGTCCGGGACTCTCTAAATACGAGCAGTACTTC	CASSLGPGLSKYEQYF	.	.	TRBJ2-7	TRBV7-8
TGTGCCAGTAGTCCTTCGGACCTAATCCTCTACGAGCAGTACTTC	CASSPSDLILYEQYF	.	.	TRBJ2-7	TRBV19
TGCGCCAGCAGCCAAGGACAATTCGAGGATGAGCAGTTCTTC	CASSQGQFEDEQFF	.	.	TRBJ2-1	TRBV5-1
TGTGCCAGCAGTTTAACACAGGGGAGCCAGCCCCAGCATTTT	CASSLTQGSQPQHF	TRBD1	.	TRBJ1-5	TRBV28
TGTGCCAGCAGTTATCGACAGGGGGAATTGAACACTGAAGCTTTCTTT	CASSYRQGELNTEAFF	TRBD1	.	TRBJ1-1	TRBV28
TGTGCCAGTAGTATAGAGGTCGGCGCTTTTAATGAAAAACTGTTTTTT	CASSIEVGAFNEKLFF	.	once	TRBJ1-4	TRBV19
TGTGCCAGCAGTGAACGCCACGAGCAGTACTTC	CASSERHEQYF	.	.	TRBJ2-7	TRBV6-1
TGTGCCTGGCTAAACGCCCCATTAACAGGGTCCAACACTGAAGCTTTCTTT	CAWLNAPLTGSNTEAFF	.	once	TRBJ1-1	TRBV30
TGTGCCAGCAGCTTGGGGCTCCCCAACCTCTCCTACAATGAGCAGTTCTTC	CASSLGLPNLSYNEQFF	.	.	TRBJ2-1	TRBV5-6
TGTGCCAGTAGTATACTAGCGGGAGTTGCTTACGAGCAGTACTTC	CASSILAGVAYEQYF	TRBD2	.	TRBJ2-7	TRBV19
TGTGCCAGCAGCGTAGAGAACACCGGGGAGCTGTTTTTT	CASSVENTGELFF	.	once	TRBJ2-2	TRBV9
TGTGCCAGCAGCTTGGGGGGGAACACTGAAGCTTTCTTT	CASSLGGNTEAFF	.	.	TRBJ1-1	TRBV5-6
TGTGCCAGCAGCTTAGAATTAGGACAGGGAAGGGAGACCCAGTACTTC	CASSLELGQGRETQYF	TRBD1	.	TRBJ2-5	TRBV7-2
TGTGCCAGCAGCGCGACAGGGGACAATCAGCCCCAGCATTTT	CASSATGDNQPQHF	TRBD1	.	TRBJ1-5	TRBV7-3
TGTGCCAGCAGTTACGCGCGGCATGAGCAGTTCTTC	CASSYARHEQFF	.	.	TRBJ2-1	TRBV6-2/TRBV6-3
TGTGCCAGCAGCTTAGCAGCGGTAAACACCATATATTTT	CASSLAAVNTIYF	.	.	TRBJ1-3	TRBV11-2
TGTGCCAGCAGCTTAGGACTGTACAATGAGCAGTTCTTC	CASSLGLYNEQFF	.	.	TRBJ2-1	TRBV11-3
TGTGCCAGTAGTATAGTGGGGTTGTCTAACTATGGCTACACCTTC	CASSIVGLSNYGYTF	.	.	TRBJ1-2	TRBV19
TGCGCCAGCACGCGGGACTCCTACGAGCAGTACTTC	CASTRDSYEQYF	.	few	TRBJ2-7	TRBV5-1
TGTGCCTGGAGTGTACAGGGTTACAATGAGCAGTTCTTC	CAWSVQGYNEQFF	.	.	TRBJ2-1	TRBV30
TGTGCCAGCAGCTCCGGGACAGGGGGCTTTGAGCAGTTCTTC	CASSSGTGGFEQFF	TRBD1	.	TRBJ2-1	TRBV7-2
TGTGCCAGCCTTTTCAGGGGCACTGAAGCTTTCTTT	CASLFRGTEAFF	.	.	TRBJ1-1	TRBV2
TGTGCCAGCCGGGAGGGCCCCACCTACGAGCAGTACTTC	CASREGPTYEQYF	TRBD2	.	TRBJ2-7	TRBV2